Reported below is one T cell receptor beta chain. Its antigen is unknown. These data originate in a study of a mutant IDH1 vaccine in newly diagnosed glioma. Study overall: Every participant had undergone radiotherapy, temozolomide, or both before, and most underwent both.

Assay used: immunoSEQ multiplex PCR; TCRdb lists only in-frame clones, some missing. The sample has 40,000 to 60,000 clones, approximately 80% seen once. Study-level findings and limits: 80% to 95% of patients showed vaccine-induced immune responses across multiple MHC alleles.

Time point noted: week 35, safety follow-up. Vaccination used 300 ug of mutant IDH1 20-mer peptide per dose, with topical imiquimod. Donors had new WHO grade 3 or 4 IDH1-mutant, ATRX-lost astrocytomas. V lost 3 bases to trimming and J lost 4 bases; unmatched junction nucleotides: 1. The CDR3 has 15 amino acids. Germline V CDR1 and CDR2: SGHRS, YFSETQ. This receptor was obtained from a man between 35 and 55 years old with glioma. The source was PBMCs, collected from a glioma patient whose treatment included an IDH1 peptide vaccine. This chain joins TRBV5-1 and TRBJ2-5, with 15 bases that match TRBD2. Here the CDR3 reads CASSSGLAGGETQYF. The CDR3 nucleotides are TGCGCCAGCAGCTCGGGACTAGCGGGGGGAGAGACCCAGTACTTC.